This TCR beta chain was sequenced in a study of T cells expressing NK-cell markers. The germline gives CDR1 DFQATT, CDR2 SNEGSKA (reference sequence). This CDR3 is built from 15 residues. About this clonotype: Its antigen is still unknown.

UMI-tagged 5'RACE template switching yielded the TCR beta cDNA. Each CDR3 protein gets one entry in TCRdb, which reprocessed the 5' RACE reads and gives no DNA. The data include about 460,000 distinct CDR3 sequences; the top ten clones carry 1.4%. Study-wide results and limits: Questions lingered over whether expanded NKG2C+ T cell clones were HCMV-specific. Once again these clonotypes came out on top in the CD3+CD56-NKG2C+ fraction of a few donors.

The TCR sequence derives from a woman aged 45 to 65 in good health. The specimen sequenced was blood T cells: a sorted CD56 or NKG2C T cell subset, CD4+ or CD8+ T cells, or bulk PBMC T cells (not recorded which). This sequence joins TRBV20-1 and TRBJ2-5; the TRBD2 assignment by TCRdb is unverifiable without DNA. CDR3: CSARASGAPQETQYF.